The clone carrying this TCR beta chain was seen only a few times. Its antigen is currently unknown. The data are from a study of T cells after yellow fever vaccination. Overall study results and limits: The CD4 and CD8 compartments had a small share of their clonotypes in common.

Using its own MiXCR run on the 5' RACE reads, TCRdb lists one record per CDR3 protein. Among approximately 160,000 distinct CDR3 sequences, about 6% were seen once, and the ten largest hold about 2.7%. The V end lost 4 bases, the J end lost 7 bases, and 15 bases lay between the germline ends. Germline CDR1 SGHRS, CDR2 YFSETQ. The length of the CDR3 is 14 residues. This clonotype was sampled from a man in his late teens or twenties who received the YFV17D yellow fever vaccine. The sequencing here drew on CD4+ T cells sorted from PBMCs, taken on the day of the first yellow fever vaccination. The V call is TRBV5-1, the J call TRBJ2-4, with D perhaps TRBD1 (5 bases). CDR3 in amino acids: CASSNTGSMNIQYF. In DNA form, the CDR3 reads TGCGCCAGCAGCAATACAGGTAGCATGAACATTCAGTACTTC.